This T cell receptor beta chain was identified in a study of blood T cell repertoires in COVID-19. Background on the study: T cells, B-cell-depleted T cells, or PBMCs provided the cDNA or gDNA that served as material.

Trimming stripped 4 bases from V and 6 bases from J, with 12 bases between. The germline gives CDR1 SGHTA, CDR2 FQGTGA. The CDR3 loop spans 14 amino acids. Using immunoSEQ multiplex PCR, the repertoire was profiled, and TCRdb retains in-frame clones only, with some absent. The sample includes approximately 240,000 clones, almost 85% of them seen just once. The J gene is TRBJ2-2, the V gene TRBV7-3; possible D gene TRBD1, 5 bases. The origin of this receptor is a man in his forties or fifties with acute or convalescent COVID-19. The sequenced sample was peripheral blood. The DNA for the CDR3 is TGTGCCAGCAGCTCATCAGGGTCCTCCGGGGAGCTGTTTTTT. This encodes CASSSSGSSGELFF.